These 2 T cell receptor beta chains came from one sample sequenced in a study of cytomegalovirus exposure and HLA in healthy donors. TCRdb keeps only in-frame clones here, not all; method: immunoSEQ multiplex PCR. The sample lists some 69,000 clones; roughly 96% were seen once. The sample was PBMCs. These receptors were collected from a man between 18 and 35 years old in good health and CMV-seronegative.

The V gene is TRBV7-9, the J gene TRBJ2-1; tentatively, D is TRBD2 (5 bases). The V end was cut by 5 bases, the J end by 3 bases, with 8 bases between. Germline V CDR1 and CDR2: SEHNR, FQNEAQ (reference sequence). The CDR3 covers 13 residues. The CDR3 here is CASSEGLYNEQFF. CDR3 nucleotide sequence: TGTGCCAGCAGCGAAGGACTCTACAATGAGCAGTTCTTC.

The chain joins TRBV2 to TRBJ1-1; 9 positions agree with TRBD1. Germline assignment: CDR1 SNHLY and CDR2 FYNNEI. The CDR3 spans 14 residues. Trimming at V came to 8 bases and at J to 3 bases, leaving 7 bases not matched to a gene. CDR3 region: CASGPRQGDTEAFF. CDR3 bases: TGTGCCAGCGGGCCAAGACAGGGGGACACTGAAGCTTTCTTT.